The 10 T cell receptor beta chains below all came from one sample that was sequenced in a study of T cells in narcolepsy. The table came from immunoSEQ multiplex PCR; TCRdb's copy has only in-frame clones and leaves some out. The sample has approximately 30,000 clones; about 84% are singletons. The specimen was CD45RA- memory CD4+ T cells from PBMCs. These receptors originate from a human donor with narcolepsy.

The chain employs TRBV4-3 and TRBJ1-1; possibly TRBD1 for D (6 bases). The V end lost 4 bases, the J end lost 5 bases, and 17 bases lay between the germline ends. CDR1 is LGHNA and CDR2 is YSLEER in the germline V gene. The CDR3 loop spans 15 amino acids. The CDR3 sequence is CASSPGPGAGTEAFF. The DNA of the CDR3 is TGCGCCAGCAGCCCCGGTCCAGGGGCAGGGACTGAAGCTTTCTTT.

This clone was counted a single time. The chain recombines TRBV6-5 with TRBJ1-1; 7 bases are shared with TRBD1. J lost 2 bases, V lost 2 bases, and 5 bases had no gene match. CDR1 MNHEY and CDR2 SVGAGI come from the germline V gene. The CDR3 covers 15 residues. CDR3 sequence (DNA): TGTGCCAGCAGTTACCAGGGGGGGGCAAACACTGAAGCTTTCTTT. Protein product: CASSYQGGANTEAFF.

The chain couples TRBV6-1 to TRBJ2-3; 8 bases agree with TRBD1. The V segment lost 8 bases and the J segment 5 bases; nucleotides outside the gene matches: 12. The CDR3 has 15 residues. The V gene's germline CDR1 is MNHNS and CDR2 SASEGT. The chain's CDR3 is CASLFSAGGGDTQYF. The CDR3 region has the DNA TGTGCCAGCCTCTTTAGCGCAGGGGGCGGAGATACGCAGTATTTT.

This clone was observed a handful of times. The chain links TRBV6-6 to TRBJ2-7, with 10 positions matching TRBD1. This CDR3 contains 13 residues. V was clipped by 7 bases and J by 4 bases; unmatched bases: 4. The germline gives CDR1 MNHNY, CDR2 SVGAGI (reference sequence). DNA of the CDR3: TGTGCCAGCAAGGGACAGGGGACGTACGAGCAGTACGTC. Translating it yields CASKGQGTYEQYV.

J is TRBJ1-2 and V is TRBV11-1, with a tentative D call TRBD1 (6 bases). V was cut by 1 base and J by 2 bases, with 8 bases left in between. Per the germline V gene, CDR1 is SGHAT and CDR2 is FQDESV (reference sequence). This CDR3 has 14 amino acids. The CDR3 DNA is TGTGCCAGCAGCTTAGTAGGACAGAACTATGGCTACACCTTC. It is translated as CASSLVGQNYGYTF.

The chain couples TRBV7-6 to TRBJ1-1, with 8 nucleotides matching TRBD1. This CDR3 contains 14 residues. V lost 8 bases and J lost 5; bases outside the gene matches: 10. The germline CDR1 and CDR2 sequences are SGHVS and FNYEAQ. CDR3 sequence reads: CASGKGQAGTEAFF. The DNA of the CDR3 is TGTGCCAGCGGCAAGGGACAGGCGGGAACTGAAGCTTTCTTT. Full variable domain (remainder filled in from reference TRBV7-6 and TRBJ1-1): GAGVSQSPRYKVTKRGQDVALRCDPISGHVSLYWYRQALGQGPEFLTYFNYEAQQDKSGLPNDRFSAERPEGSISTLTIQRTEQRDSAMYRCASGKGQAGTEAFFGQGTRLTVV.

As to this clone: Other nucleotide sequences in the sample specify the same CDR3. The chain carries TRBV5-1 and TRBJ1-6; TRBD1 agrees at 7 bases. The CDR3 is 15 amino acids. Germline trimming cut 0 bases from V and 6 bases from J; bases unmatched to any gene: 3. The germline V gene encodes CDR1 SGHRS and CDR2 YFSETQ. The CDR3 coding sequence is TGCGCCAGCAGCTTGGGGGCAGGGGGTAATTCACCCCTCCACTTT. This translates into CASSLGAGGNSPLHF.

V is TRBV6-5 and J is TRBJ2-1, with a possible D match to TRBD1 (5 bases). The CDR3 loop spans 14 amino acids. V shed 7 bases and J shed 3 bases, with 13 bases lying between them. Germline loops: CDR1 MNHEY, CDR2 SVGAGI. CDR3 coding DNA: TGTGCCAGCACCCTGGGGCTAGGCTACAATGAGCAGTTCTTC. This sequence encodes CASTLGLGYNEQFF.

This chain's CDR3 is CASRLAGRETQYF. DNA of the CDR3: TGCGCCAGCAGGCTAGCGGGGAGGGAGACCCAGTACTTC. The chain links TRBV5-1 to TRBJ2-5; 9 bases agree with TRBD2. Looked up from germline, CDR1 is SGHRS and CDR2 is YFSETQ. CDR3 length: 13 residues. V dropped 5 bases and J dropped 5; count of bases not matched to a gene: 4.

In DNA, the CDR3 is TGTGCCAGCAGTCCTGACAGGGGTTCGGCTGAAGCTTTCTTT. It yields the protein CASSPDRGSAEAFF. The chain has TRBV2 and TRBJ1-1, with 8 bases fitting TRBD1. There are 14 residues in the CDR3. Germline CDR1 reads SNHLY; CDR2 reads FYNNEI. V lost 5 bases, J lost 6 bases, and 8 bases stayed unmatched.